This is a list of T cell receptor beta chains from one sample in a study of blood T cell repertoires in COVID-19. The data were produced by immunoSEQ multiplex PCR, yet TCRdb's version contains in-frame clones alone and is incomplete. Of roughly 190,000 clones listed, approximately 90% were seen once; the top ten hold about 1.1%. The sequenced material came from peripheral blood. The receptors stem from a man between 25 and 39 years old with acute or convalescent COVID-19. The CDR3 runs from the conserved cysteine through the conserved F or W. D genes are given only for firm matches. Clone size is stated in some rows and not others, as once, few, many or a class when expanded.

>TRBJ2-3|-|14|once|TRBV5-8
CASAGQISTDTQYF
TGTGCCAGCGCCGGACAGATTAGCACAGATACGCAGTATTTT
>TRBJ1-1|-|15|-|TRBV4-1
CASSLRTAMNTEAFF
TGCGCCAGCAGCCTACGGACAGCGATGAACACTGAAGCTTTCTTT
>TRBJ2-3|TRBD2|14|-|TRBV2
CASSAERGDNTQYF
TGTGCCAGCAGTGCGGAGCGGGGAGATAATACGCAGTATTTT
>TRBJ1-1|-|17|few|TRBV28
CASYQGVGAGGNTEAFF
TGTGCCAGCTATCAGGGCGTAGGGGCCGGGGGGAACACTGAAGCTTTCTTT
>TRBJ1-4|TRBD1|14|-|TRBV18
CASSDDRALSKLFF
TGTGCCAGCTCAGATGACAGGGCCCTTTCGAAACTGTTTTTT
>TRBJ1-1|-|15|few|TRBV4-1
CASSQEMAGDTPGAF
TGCGCCAGCAGCCAAGAAATGGCAGGGGATACCCCAGGGGCCTTT
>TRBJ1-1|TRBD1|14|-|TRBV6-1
CASSDLQGYTEAFF
TGTGCCAGCAGTGACCTACAGGGGTACACTGAAGCTTTCTTT
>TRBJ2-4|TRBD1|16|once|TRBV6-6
CASSYKADRGRNIQYF
TGTGCCAGCAGTTACAAGGCGGACAGGGGGCGAAACATTCAGTACTTC
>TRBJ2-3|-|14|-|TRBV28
CASSSPVHTDTQYF
TGTGCCAGCAGTTCTCCCGTACACACAGATACGCAGTATTTT
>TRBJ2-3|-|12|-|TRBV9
CASSAGTDTQYF
TGTGCCAGCAGCGCCGGCACAGATACGCAGTATTTT
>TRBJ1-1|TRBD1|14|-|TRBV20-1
CSASATGGRTEAFF
TGCAGTGCTAGTGCGACAGGGGGCAGAACTGAAGCTTTCTTT
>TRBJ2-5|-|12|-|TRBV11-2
CASSLGVGFQYF
TGTGCCAGCAGCTTAGGTGTCGGTTTCCAGTACTTC
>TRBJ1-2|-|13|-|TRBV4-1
CASSQDTGYGYTF
TGCGCCAGCAGCCAAGATACGGGTTATGGCTACACCTTC
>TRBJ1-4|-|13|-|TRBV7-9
CASSPGQNEKLFF
TGTGCCAGCAGCCCCGGACAGAATGAAAAACTGTTTTTT
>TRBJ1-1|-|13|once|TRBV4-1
CASSQGRSGEAFF
TGCGCCAGCAGCCAAGGAAGGAGTGGGGAAGCTTTCTTT
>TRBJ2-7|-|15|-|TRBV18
CASSPYDSSSYEQYF
TGTGCCAGCTCACCGTACGATTCGAGCTCCTACGAGCAGTACTTC
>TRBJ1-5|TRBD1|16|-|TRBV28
CASSLWGTESNQPQHF
TGTGCCAGCAGTTTATGGGGGACAGAGAGCAATCAGCCCCAGCATTTT
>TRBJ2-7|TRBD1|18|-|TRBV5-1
CASSLELPGQGFPYEQYF
TGCGCCAGCAGCTTGGAGCTTCCGGGACAGGGTTTCCCCTACGAGCAGTACTTC
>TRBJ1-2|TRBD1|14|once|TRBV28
CASITPGQVHSYTF
TGTGCCAGCATTACTCCGGGACAGGTTCATAGCTACACCTTC
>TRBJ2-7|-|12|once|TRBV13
CASSPRRDEQYF
TGTGCCAGCAGCCCCCGCAGGGACGAGCAGTACTTC
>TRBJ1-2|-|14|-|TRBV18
CASSPPGQNYGYTF
TGTGCCAGCTCACCCCCAGGACAGAACTATGGCTACACCTTC
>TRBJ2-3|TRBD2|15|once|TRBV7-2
CASKPGLASTDTQYF
TGTGCCAGCAAACCGGGACTAGCTAGCACAGATACGCAGTATTTT
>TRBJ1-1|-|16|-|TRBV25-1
CASTTAGVRVTTEAFF
TGTGCCAGCACTACCGCAGGGGTACGGGTTACCACTGAAGCTTTCTTT
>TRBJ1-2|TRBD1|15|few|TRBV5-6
CASSPDRGSNYGYTF
TGTGCCAGCAGCCCCGACAGGGGTTCCAACTATGGCTACACCTTC
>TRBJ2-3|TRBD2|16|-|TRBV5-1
CASSLRRGGAVDTQYF
TGCGCCAGCAGCTTGAGACGCGGGGGGGCAGTTGATACGCAGTATTTT
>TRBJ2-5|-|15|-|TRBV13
CASSLSSQGSETQYF
TGTGCCAGCAGCTTATCGTCTCAGGGGAGTGAGACCCAGTACTTC
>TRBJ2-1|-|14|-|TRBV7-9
CASSLVDSYNEQFF
TGTGCCAGCAGTCTCGTGGACAGCTACAATGAGCAGTTCTTC
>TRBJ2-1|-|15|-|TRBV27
CASSFAGDGVNEQFF
TGTGCCAGCAGTTTCGCAGGGGATGGTGTAAATGAGCAGTTCTTC